The clone carrying this T cell receptor beta chain occurred once. Its matching antigen is unknown. V trimming: 7 bases; J trimming: 0 bases; junction bases outside the gene matches: 7. The CDR3 runs to 15 residues. CDR1 is MNHEY and CDR2 is SVGAGI in the germline V gene. This specimen belongs to a study of graft-versus-host responses after intestinal transplantation. Across the study: Anti-thymocyte globulin induction, then tacrolimus and steroids for two to four years, went to all recipients. Study-level results: Present in recipient marrow, GvH clones included some that appeared first in ileum or blood.

Here immunoSEQ multiplex PCR was the method, and the copy in TCRdb shows in-frame clones only, minus some. The sample consists of some 97,000 clones, about 90% of them appearing once. This receptor was taken from a human donor who was the organ donor for an intestinal transplant. The sample in question was unstimulated CD4+ T cells sorted from spleen or lymph node cells, obtained before transplant. V usage is TRBV6-5 and J usage is TRBJ2-3, with 7 bases matching TRBD2. CDR3 bases: TGTGCCAGCAATCGCGGGGGTCCCAGCACAGATACGCAGTATTTT. Translation gives CASNRGGPSTDTQYF.